This T cell receptor (beta chain) originates from a study of cytomegalovirus exposure and HLA in healthy donors. Study summary: Among around 200 million T cells, an earlier analysis found roughly 100 million unique TCR beta sequences.

This CDR3 is 17 amino acids long. Germline CDR1 reads SGHRS; CDR2 reads YFSETQ. The V gene end was trimmed by 4 bases and the J gene end by 0 bases; junction bases not matched to a gene: 10. In the PCR, 60 Vbeta and 13 Jbeta primers were used. Some clones are missing from TCRdb's copy, which holds only in-frame ones; the method was immunoSEQ multiplex PCR. The sample yields approximately 150,000 clones, about 74% seen once. The V and J genes are TRBV5-1 and TRBJ1-5; 7 bases are a match to TRBD1. Input material: PBMCs. This receptor was identified in a woman in her thirties or forties in good health and CMV-seronegative. The CDR3 is CASSPQGGPYSNQPQHF. CDR3 in DNA: TGCGCCAGCAGCCCCCAGGGGGGACCTTATAGCAATCAGCCCCAGCATTTT. The full variable domain, its missing parts supplied by reference TRBV5-1 and TRBJ1-5, is KAGVTQTPRYLIKTRGQQVTLSCSPISGHRSVSWYQQTPGQGLQFLFEYFSETQRNKGNFPGRFSGRQFSNSRSEMNVSTLELGDSALYLCASSPQGGPYSNQPQHFGDGTRLSIL.